The subject of this entry is one T cell receptor beta chain. Repertoires were generated with immunoSEQ multiplex PCR, while TCRdb's copy carries only in-frame clones and drops some. The sample includes about 680,000 clones, about 89% seen only once; the top ten take nearly 1.5%. The data belong to a study of Ad26.COV2.S vaccination and SARS-CoV-2 variants. Study-level background: A COV1001 Ad26.COV2.S trial-arm participant provided the sample.

The V gene lost 4 bases and the J gene lost 6 bases, with 12 bases spanning the gap. This CDR3 region has 13 residues. Germline lookup yields CDR1 LGHDT and CDR2 YNNKEL (reference sequence). Indicated treatment: 15 to 20 received Ad26.COV2.S at low or high dose, single or two shots; roughly five received placebo; per-sample allocation not given. Sampling was done on day 63 after the first vaccine or placebo injection. The individual, an adult aged 18-55 years, was a donor in Boston. This clonotype was sampled from a person between 18 and 59 years old who received the Ad26.COV2.S COVID-19 vaccine or a placebo. The input for sequencing was peripheral blood, taken in a trial of Ad26.COV2.S vaccine versus placebo. The V call is TRBV3-1 (or the pseudogene TRBV3-2), the J call TRBJ1-1; possible D gene TRBD1, 5 bases. The CDR3 is CASSPSRDSEAFF. The CDR3 DNA reads TGTGCCAGCAGCCCCTCCCGGGACTCTGAAGCTTTCTTT.